Each of the 13 T cell receptor beta chains below was sequenced from the same sample in a study of blood T cell repertoires in COVID-19. Produced via immunoSEQ multiplex PCR; TCRdb's table is partial and in-frame only. Among tens of thousands of clones, approximately 86% were seen once, and the ten largest hold around 2.9%. The sequenced sample consisted of peripheral blood. Receptors originate from a woman of 80 years or more with acute or convalescent COVID-19.

Of note for this clone: The sample holds other DNA sequences that translate to the same CDR3. The chain links TRBV30 to TRBJ2-7, with D tentatively TRBD2 (5 bases). The germline V gene has CDR1 GTSNPN and CDR2 SVGIG (reference sequence). This CDR3 has 11 amino acids. V gave up 0 bases and J gave up 7 bases, with 7 bases separating them. The CDR3 nucleotides read TGTGCCTGGAGTGTACGGGATGAGCAGTACTTC. Protein product: CAWSVRDEQYF.

This chain uses TRBV11-2 with TRBJ1-2, with D uncertain. This CDR3 spans 13 amino acids. V was trimmed by 3 bases and J by 6 bases, leaving 11 bases between them. In germline, CDR1 is SGHAT, CDR2 FQNNGV. The CDR3 region is CASSFGSRDGYTF. The CDR3 nucleotides read TGTGCCAGCAGCTTTGGGTCCCGGGATGGCTACACCTTC.

The chain combines TRBV11-2 with TRBJ2-1; the D gene is possibly TRBD1 (5 bases). This CDR3 has 15 residues. V was cut by 5 bases and J by 0 bases, with 11 bases left in between. Germline CDR1 is SGHAT and CDR2 is FQNNGV. CDR3 coding DNA: TGTGCCAGCAGCATTGGACAAGGCTCCTACAATGAGCAGTTCTTC. It specifies CASSIGQGSYNEQFF.

The rearrangement uses TRBV27 and TRBJ2-5; 11 bases are a match to TRBD1. The V segment lost 5 bases and the J segment 6 bases; nucleotides outside the gene matches: 11. Germline CDR1 is MNHEY and CDR2 is SMNVEV (reference sequence). The CDR3 length is 16 residues. The CDR3 DNA is TGTGCCAGCAGTGCTGAAGGACAGGGGGCGGGAAAGACCCAGTACTTC. Protein: CASSAEGQGAGKTQYF.

The rearrangement links TRBV19 to TRBJ2-3, with a tentative D call TRBD1 (6 bases). V dropped 1 base and J dropped 5 bases, with 10 bases sitting between them. Germline values: CDR1 LNHDA, CDR2 SQIVND (reference sequence). The CDR3 length is 14 residues. DNA for the CDR3: TGTGCCAGTAGTATAGGGACAGCCCTAGATACGCAGTATTTT. It encodes CASSIGTALDTQYF.

The chain joins TRBV19 to TRBJ1-2; 10 bases are a match to TRBD1. The junction had 11 bases not matched to a gene; V was cut back by 3 bases and J by 7 bases. There are 16 residues in the CDR3. Germline V gene lookup returns CDR1 LNHDA and CDR2 SQIVND (reference sequence). CDR3 DNA sequence: TGTGCCAGTAGTATCCCCCGGACAGGGGGGGATACTGGCTACACCTTC. This encodes CASSIPRTGGDTGYTF.

The table lists this clone with a count of one. The V call is TRBV2, the J call TRBJ2-7; 10 nucleotides line up with TRBD1. V lost 4 bases, J lost 2 bases, and 5 bases stayed unmatched. The CDR3 length is 15 residues. Germline-derived CDR1 and CDR2 are SNHLY and FYNNEI. CDR3 sequence (DNA): TGTGCCAGCAGTGTAAGGGACAGGGGTCCCTACGAGCAGTACTTC. It yields the protein CASSVRDRGPYEQYF.

The chain has TRBV27 and TRBJ1-5; D uncertain. Trimming shortened V by 6 bases and J by 0 bases, and 9 bases separated the two germline ends. Germline lookup yields CDR1 MNHEY and CDR2 SMNVEV (reference sequence). The CDR3 loop spans 14 amino acids. The CDR3 DNA is TGTGCCAGCAGCCCCGGACTTAGCAATCAGCCCCAGCATTTT. Translated: CASSPGLSNQPQHF.

V gene TRBV7-6 combines with J gene TRBJ1-5, with TRBD1 matching 12 bases. Germline V gives CDR1 SGHVS, CDR2 FNYEAQ. CDR3 length: 16 residues. The J segment lost 7 bases and the V segment lost 1 base, leaving 5 bases of the junction unmatched. CDR3 sequence: CASSLDGTGGGQPQHF. The DNA of the CDR3 is TGTGCCAGCAGCTTAGACGGGACAGGGGGCGGGCAGCCCCAGCATTTT. Full variable domain (outside the CDR3, taken from reference TRBV7-6 and TRBJ1-5): GAGVSQSPRYKVTKRGQDVALRCDPISGHVSLYWYRQALGQGPEFLTYFNYEAQQDKSGLPNDRFSAERPEGSISTLTIQRTEQRDSAMYRCASSLDGTGGGQPQHFGDGTRLSIL.

The chain uses TRBV2 and TRBJ2-1; D possibly corresponds to TRBD1 (5 bases). CDR1 SNHLY and CDR2 FYNNEI come from the germline V gene. Trimming stripped 6 bases from V and 8 bases from J, with 11 bases between. This CDR3 is built from 12 residues. This CDR3 is CASRQGLDEQFF. The CDR3 region has the DNA TGTGCCAGCAGGCAGGGTTTGGATGAGCAGTTCTTC.

The chain is built from TRBV10-3 and TRBJ1-1; 8 nucleotides line up with TRBD1. V gave up 6 bases and J gave up 5 bases; unmatched junction bases: 8. The CDR3 is made up of 14 amino acids. Germline V gives CDR1 ENHRY, CDR2 SYGVKD. The CDR3: CAIREDRDGTEAFF. CDR3 bases: TGTGCCATCAGGGAGGACAGGGACGGGACTGAAGCTTTCTTT.

The chain combines TRBV2 with TRBJ2-7, with TRBD2 identical over 13 bases. CDR1 and CDR2 (germline): SNHLY, FYNNEI. With V trimmed by 9 bases and J by 5 bases, 10 bases remained unmatched. CDR3 length: 15 amino acids. The CDR3 nucleotides read TGTGCCAGTTCAACTAGCGGGGGGGCCGGGAACGAGCAGTACTTC. Translated: CASSTSGGAGNEQYF.

The gene calls are TRBV19 and TRBJ1-2; D possibly corresponds to TRBD1 (5 bases). Trimming left V 3 bases short and J 3 bases short, with 11 bases between. The germline V gene encodes CDR1 LNHDA and CDR2 SQIVND (reference sequence). The CDR3 has 14 amino acids. CDR3 DNA: TGTGCCAGTAGTATGAAAGACAGCCACTATGGCTACACCTTC. Translated, it gives CASSMKDSHYGYTF.